Described below is a single TCR beta chain sequence and its context. Its antigen remains unidentified. This entry belongs to a study of CD8 T cells in ankylosing spondylitis. Overall study findings and caveats: Characteristic of ankylosing spondylitis blood, it appeared, was a TCR beta motif comprising several highly homologous variants.

A quantitative 5'-RACE method, one with molecular barcodes, was used to make TCR beta libraries. TCRdb called the 5' RACE reads again in MiXCR, with one record for every CDR3 protein. The sample lists about 130,000 distinct CDR3 sequences, around 9% occurring once. CDR1 is MNHEY and CDR2 is SVGEGT in the germline V gene. The ends were cut back, 5 bases at V and 3 bases at J, with 12 bases in the middle. This CDR3 is built from 14 residues. The TCR originated in a male donor with ankylosing spondylitis or in good health (not recorded which). The material sequenced was blood, either unsorted or a sorted T cell fraction (not recorded which). V usage is TRBV6-2 or TRBV6-3 and J usage is TRBJ2-3, with D maybe TRBD1 (5 bases). CDR3 in amino acids: CASSGQGLTDTQYF. As DNA, the CDR3 is TGTGCCAGCAGTGGCCAGGGTTTGACAGATACGCAGTATTTT.